This T cell receptor (beta chain) is from a study of tumor-infiltrating lymphocytes in primary liver carcinoma (dated by TCRdb to about 2017). About the full investigation: The five patients, three men and two women aged 30 to 69 years, had hepatocellular carcinoma (four) or combined HCC and intrahepatic cholangiocarcinoma (one). TCRbeta repertoire sequencing covered roughly 35 specimens from 5 patients: 25 tumor regions, 5 adjacent noncancerous liver tissues and 5 peripheral blood samples. Each sample produced about 3.65 to 7.13 million productive TCRbeta reads, and read depth showed no significant difference between tissue types. The five patients had tumors of stage T1-T3 N0M0, with maximum diameters ranging from about 4.2 to 11 cm. Technical replicate repertoires showed high reproducibility, with mean shared-clone rates roughly 0.88 and correlation coefficients above 0.98. For each liver tumor, the study sampled five regions along with adjacent normal tissue and blood, and applied TCRbeta repertoire sequencing, expression microarrays and whole-exome sequencing. Beyond this particular receptor, the publication reports: Because sequencing covered only the TCR beta chain and unpaired alpha chains were not captured, true repertoire diversity is likely underestimated. Only five patients were included in the study, and the authors note that the findings should be validated in a larger study. Comparison of CD4+ and CD8+ T cell repertoires was precluded by the use of bulk unsorted samples. Repertoire overlap was found to be higher between tumor regions (mean approximately 36%) than between tumor-adjacent (approximately 17%) or tumor-blood (about 15%) pairs, consistent with antigen-driven expansion. The top 250 clones accounted for a significantly greater share of the repertoire in tumors than in blood (p = 0.039).

Total RNA and DNA were co-extracted without cell sorting from roughly 20-30 mg of bulk tissue using the AllPrep DNA/RNA mini kit. Between November 2015 and March 2016, roughly 5 patients in China with histopathologically diagnosed primary liver carcinoma had their tumors surgically resected. Patients had chronic HBV infection and were treatment-naive at sampling. Fresh tumor and adjacent tissue pieces were bisected; one half was stored in RNAlater at -80°C, the other sent for histology. This clonotype was counted a single time. Its antigen is not yet known. No base-level quality is on record; no much larger clone is a single base apart. One read gives only weak evidence. A constant-region primer and ProtoScript II reverse transcriptase were used to reverse-transcribe TCRbeta-specific cDNA from about 0.55 ug total RNA. Construction of the TCRbeta libraries relied on three nested rounds of multiplex PCR, following a slightly modified ARM-PCR procedure. Multiplex TRBV1-TRBV30 forward primers and a Cbeta reverse primer were used in the first two PCR rounds, each of which was run for 10 cycles. Sample barcodes and Illumina adapters were added in a final 25-cycle PCR with Deep VentR polymerase. Amplicons of 200-500 bp were gel-purified with a QIAquick gel extraction kit before sequencing. An Illumina HiSeq 2500 was used to sequence the TCRbeta amplicons with 250-bp paired-end reads. Per the original workflow: Reads were quality-trimmed with Trimmomatic v0.33, and paired reads were merged with FLASH v1.2.11 to recover full CDR3 sequences. V, D and J germline segments were assigned to the rearranged TCRbeta sequences by MiGEC v1.2.1b. Clonotype statistics and Shannon-Wiener diversity indices were computed with VDJtools v1.0.0. Except for diversity analysis, only each sample's 250 most abundant clonotypes were used in subsequent analyses to reduce sampling bias. TCRdb took the public reads, trimmed them with fastp at Q25, ran MiXCR for clone calling and kept in-frame beta chains. CDR3 protein duplicates are merged, each entry listing the most common genes and DNA. Clone size and V and J calls follow TCRdb, not the original study. Present in this sample are 45,000 or so distinct CDR3 sequences, roughly 80% of which were seen just once. The leading ten clones occupy around 40% of the sample.

CDR1 is given as SGHAT and CDR2 as FQNNGV, both from the germline V gene. From the cysteine through the phenylalanine, the CDR3 covers 11 amino acids. The only DNA kept is the CDR3, 33 bases in frame from the first base. The germline V and J ends show losses of 7 bases and 8 bases respectively, and no gene match explains 4 bases of the junction. Sequences were obtained from tumor-adjacent normal liver tissue. This TCR derives from a woman aged 30 to 39 with primary liver carcinoma and hepatitis B virus infection. The rearranged segments are TRBV11-2 and TRBJ1-2; 7 central nucleotides agree with TRBD1. Read as DNA, the sequence is TGTGCCAGCACTCAGGGGGGAGGCTACACCTTC. Translated, it gives CASTQGGGYTF.